A single sample gave rise to the 9 T cell receptor beta chains below, sequenced in a study of cytomegalovirus exposure and HLA in healthy donors. PCR used 60 Vbeta primers and 13 Jbeta primers. Repertoires were generated with immunoSEQ multiplex PCR, while TCRdb's copy carries only in-frame clones and drops some. The sample has approximately 120,000 clones, 69% seen once. Sequencing was done on a sample of PBMCs. The receptor set was obtained from a woman in her 70s in good health and CMV-seropositive.

This clone was found a few times. The chain has TRBV5-1 and TRBJ1-1; 7 bases fit TRBD1. This CDR3 comprises 13 residues. J lost 4 bases, V lost 6 bases, and 6 bases had no gene match. Germline CDR1 is SGHRS and CDR2 is YFSETQ. CDR3 DNA: TGCGCCAGCATGGCAGGGGGAGGCACTGAAGCTTTCTTT. Protein sequence: CASMAGGGTEAFF. The entire variable domain, with the rest obtained from reference TRBV5-1 and TRBJ1-1, is as follows: KAGVTQTPRYLIKTRGQQVTLSCSPISGHRSVSWYQQTPGQGLQFLFEYFSETQRNKGNFPGRFSGRQFSNSRSEMNVSTLELGDSALYLCASMAGGGTEAFFGQGTRLTVV.

A single count supports this clone. CDR3 region: CASTYSGGSYEQYF. The CDR3 bases are TGTGCCAGCACTTATAGCGGGGGCTCCTACGAGCAGTACTTC. V gene TRBV2 combines with J gene TRBJ2-7; 9 bases align to TRBD2. Germline V gene lookup returns CDR1 SNHLY and CDR2 FYNNEI. The V gene end was trimmed by 7 bases and the J gene end by 0 bases; junction bases not matched to a gene: 4. The CDR3 runs 14 residues.

Only one count was recorded for this clone. This specimen includes other DNA sequences encoding the same CDR3. The chain recombines TRBV5-1 with TRBJ2-5; 9 bases fit TRBD1. This CDR3 has 14 residues. CDR1 and CDR2 (germline): SGHRS, YFSETQ. V lost 2 bases to trimming and J lost 5 bases; unmatched junction nucleotides: 4. This CDR3 is CASSLQGAGETQYF. The CDR3 nucleotides are TGCGCCAGCAGCTTACAGGGGGCCGGGGAGACCCAGTACTTC. The full variable domain, with the rest looked up from reference TRBV5-1 and TRBJ2-5, is KAGVTQTPRYLIKTRGQQVTLSCSPISGHRSVSWYQQTPGQGLQFLFEYFSETQRNKGNFPGRFSGRQFSNSRSEMNVSTLELGDSALYLCASSLQGAGETQYFGPGTRLLVL.

The V call is TRBV6-1, the J call TRBJ2-3; possibly TRBD2 for D (5 bases). V was clipped by 7 bases and J by 4 bases, with 18 bases between them. The CDR3 is 15 amino acids. Looked up from germline, CDR1 is MNHNS and CDR2 is SASEGT. CDR3: CASTGNSAGSDTQYF. The DNA of the CDR3 is TGTGCCAGCACCGGGAACTCCGCCGGCTCAGATACGCAGTATTTT.

The rearrangement joins TRBV10-2 to TRBJ2-2; D perhaps matches TRBD1 (6 bases). The length of the CDR3 is 14 residues. Germline CDR1 is WSHSY and CDR2 is SAAADI. Trimming shortened V by 6 bases and J by 2 bases, and 10 bases separated the two germline ends. The CDR3 protein is CASSSGTNTGELFF. The CDR3 DNA follows: TGCGCCAGCAGCTCCGGGACAAACACCGGGGAGCTGTTTTTT.

V and J are TRBV6-5 and TRBJ1-2; D not certain. Per germline, CDR1 MNHEY and CDR2 SVGAGI. V lost 7 bases and J 8 bases, leaving 20 bases between the germline ends. The CDR3 sequence is 14 residues long. Written as DNA, the CDR3 is TGTGCCAGCACCCCGAAAGAGCAATCACGCGGCTACACCTTC. This codes for CASTPKEQSRGYTF.

The rearrangement links TRBV19 to TRBJ2-1; 7 bases map to TRBD2. The CDR3 spans 12 residues. V trimming: 6 bases; J trimming: 6 bases; junction bases outside the gene matches: 2. The germline CDR1 and CDR2 sequences are LNHDA and SQIVND (reference sequence). The CDR3 DNA sequence: TGTGCCAGTAGGGGGGGGTTCAATGAGCAGTTCTTC. Translating it yields CASRGGFNEQFF.

This chain connects TRBV5-4 to TRBJ1-6, with a weak D call TRBD1 (5 bases). V was cut by 4 bases and J by 4 bases, with 12 bases left in between. The CDR3 loop spans 15 amino acids. CDR1 is SGHNT and CDR2 is YYREEE in the germline V gene (reference sequence). The CDR3: CASSGGGKYNSPLHF. The CDR3 DNA reads TGTGCCAGCAGCGGGGGGGGAAAATATAATTCACCCCTCCACTTT.

The chain joins TRBV4-1 to TRBJ2-5, with 11 positions matching TRBD2. The germline CDR1 and CDR2 sequences are MGHRA and YSYEKL. This CDR3 region has 16 residues. V shed 4 bases, J shed 1 base, and the junction held 5 bases outside the gene matches. The CDR3 DNA is TGCGCCAGCAGCCGAGTAGCGGGGGGGTTCCAAGAGACCCAGTACTTC. It specifies CASSRVAGGFQETQYF.